This T cell receptor (beta chain) emerged from a study of T cell repertoires in ileal Crohn's disease. Overall study context: M0 samples are biopsies from inflamed ileum in the resection specimen. Per sample, about 460 nanograms of biopsy DNA were TCRB immunosequenced.

Study-level points and caveats: Active smokers at surgery had more clonal expansions than non-smokers. Compared with CD4 T cells, sorted CD8 cells carried more expanded clones.

The germline V gene encodes CDR1 LNHDA and CDR2 SQIVND (reference sequence). The CDR3 covers 14 residues. The V end was cut by 6 bases, the J end by 1 base, with 10 bases between. In regard to this clone: Its antigen is not known.

As to time point: inflamed ileum from the surgical specimen. Measured with immunoSEQ multiplex PCR; TCRdb has only the in-frame clones, and not every one. The sample carries some 6,000 clones, roughly three quarters recorded once. V is TRBV19 and J is TRBJ2-1, with a tentative D call TRBD1 (6 bases). The sequence derives from an adult with Crohn's disease. What was sequenced was ileal tissue. The CDR3 coding sequence is TGTGCCAGTAGAAGGACAGATTCCTACAATGAGCAGTTCTTC. This encodes CASRRTDSYNEQFF.